Shown below are 25 T cell receptor beta chains from a single sample sequenced in a study of cytomegalovirus exposure and HLA in healthy donors. The PCR contained 60 Vbeta and 13 Jbeta primers. Profiled with immunoSEQ multiplex PCR; TCRdb holds only in-frame clones, not every one. The sample data list around 55,000 clones. The sequenced material came from PBMCs. The receptors were gathered from a man between 50 and 59 years old in good health and CMV-seropositive.

The V gene is TRBV19, the J gene TRBJ2-7, with 7 bases lining up with TRBD2. Unmatched junction bases numbered 9, after V lost 3 bases and J lost 7 bases. Germline V CDR1 and CDR2: LNHDA, SQIVND (reference sequence). The CDR3 is 14 amino acids. The CDR3 region has the DNA TGTGCCAGTAGTATCGGGGGGTCGGTCGTGGAGCAGTACTTC. Encoded protein: CASSIGGSVVEQYF.

The CDR3 sequence is CASSAGTAYEQYF. The CDR3 region has the DNA TGTGCCAGCAGTGCCGGGACAGCCTACGAGCAGTACTTC. V is TRBV2 and J is TRBJ2-7; TRBD1 aligns across 7 bases. Germline V lookup: CDR1 SNHLY, CDR2 FYNNEI. The CDR3 length is 13 residues. V lost 4 bases, J lost 2 bases, and 2 bases stayed unmatched.

The rearrangement uses TRBV28 and TRBJ2-3, with 7 nucleotides matching TRBD1. J was trimmed by 5 bases and V by 4 bases; bases with no gene match: 12. CDR1 and CDR2 from the germline V gene are MDHEN and SYDVKM. CDR3 size: 16 residues. CDR3 sequence: CASSSPSQGVVDTQYF. DNA of the CDR3: TGTGCCAGCAGTTCGCCCTCGCAGGGGGTGGTAGATACGCAGTATTTT. Supplemented by reference TRBV28 and TRBJ2-3, the full variable domain reads DVKVTQSSRYLVKRTGEKVFLECVQDMDHENMFWYRQDPGLGLRLIYFSYDVKMKEKGDIPEGYSVSREKKERFSLILESASTNQTSMYLCASSSPSQGVVDTQYFGPGTRLTVL.

The chain employs TRBV4-2 and TRBJ2-2; maybe TRBD2 (6 bases). CDR1 and CDR2 (germline): LGHNA, YNFKEQ. V was cut by 0 bases and J by 6 bases, with 17 bases left in between. The CDR3 has 17 residues. The CDR3 coding sequence is TGTGCCAGCAGCCAAGAAAGAGGATGGGCGGGACCCGGGGAGCTGTTTTTT. It specifies CASSQERGWAGPGELFF.

V is TRBV7-9 and J is TRBJ1-3, with D possibly TRBD1 on 6 matching bases. This CDR3 has 17 residues. Germline V gives CDR1 SEHNR, CDR2 FQNEAQ (reference sequence). Trimming took off 1 base at V and 0 bases at J, with 13 bases between the two ends. As DNA, the CDR3 is TGTGCCAGCAGCTTAGGACAGGCCTTAGTCTCTGGAAACACCATATATTTT. Encoded protein: CASSLGQALVSGNTIYF.

The chain links TRBV7-2 to TRBJ2-5; 9 bases are shared with TRBD2. The germline V gene has CDR1 SGHTA and CDR2 FQGNSA. The J segment lost 1 base and the V segment lost 5 bases, leaving 2 bases of the junction unmatched. The CDR3 loop spans 14 amino acids. The CDR3 loop is CASSRTSAQETQYF. The DNA for the CDR3 is TGTGCCAGCAGCCGGACTAGCGCCCAAGAGACCCAGTACTTC. The full variable domain, in which reference TRBV7-2 and TRBJ2-5 provide the parts outside the CDR3, is GAGVSQSPSNKVTEKGKDVELRCDPISGHTALYWYRQSLGQGLEFLIYFQGNSAPDKSGLPSDRFSAERTGGSVSTLTIQRTQQEDSAVYLCASSRTSAQETQYFGPGTRLLVL.

The rearrangement joins TRBV9 to TRBJ1-1; 7 bases are a match to TRBD1. The V gene's germline CDR1 is SGDLS and CDR2 YYNGEE. The CDR3 has 18 amino acids. V trimming: 4 bases; J trimming: 3 bases; junction bases outside the gene matches: 18. CDR3 protein: CASSRGGGPNRGDTEAFF. CDR3 in DNA: TGTGCCAGCAGCCGAGGAGGGGGACCAAACAGGGGTGACACTGAAGCTTTCTTT.

The chain uses TRBV7-6 and TRBJ2-3; D remains unclear. V lost 1 base and J lost 2, with 7 bases in between. This CDR3 has 14 residues. CDR1 is SGHVS and CDR2 is FNYEAQ in the germline V gene. This CDR3 is CASSLVGPTDTQYF. The CDR3 DNA follows: TGTGCCAGCAGCTTAGTTGGCCCCACAGATACGCAGTATTTT.

The chain carries TRBV6-1 and TRBJ1-5; TRBD1 matches 7 bases. Germline V gene sequence: CDR1 MNHNS, CDR2 SASEGT. The trim removed 4 bases at V and 0 bases at J, leaving 6 bases unmatched. This CDR3 has 16 amino acids. The CDR3 sequence is CASSVRTGVSNQPQHF. As DNA, the CDR3 is TGTGCCAGCAGTGTCCGGACAGGCGTTAGCAATCAGCCCCAGCATTTT.

This sequence joins TRBV5-1 and TRBJ2-1; possible D gene TRBD2, 6 bases. V was trimmed by 1 base and J by 7 bases, leaving 15 bases between them. The CDR3 has 15 residues. Germline V gives CDR1 SGHRS, CDR2 YFSETQ. CDR3 sequence reads: CASSLNRPGVNEQFF. The CDR3 coding sequence is TGCGCCAGCAGCTTGAATCGCCCGGGGGTGAATGAGCAGTTCTTC.

The chain has TRBV9 and TRBJ2-1, with 7 positions matching TRBD2. The CDR3 consists of 14 residues. Germline loops: CDR1 SGDLS, CDR2 YYNGEE. The V and J ends lost 4 bases and 6 bases, in that order; junction bases with no gene match: 7. CDR3 nucleotide sequence: TGTGCCAGCAGCACGGCGGGGAGGGCCAATGAGCAGTTCTTC. This codes for CASSTAGRANEQFF.

V and J are TRBV6-1 and TRBJ2-3, with D tentatively TRBD2 (5 bases). This CDR3 region has 17 residues. In germline, CDR1 is MNHNS, CDR2 SASEGT. V lost 0 bases to trimming and J lost 1 base, with 14 bases between them. CDR3 sequence (DNA): TGTGCCAGCAGTGAAGCAGTGAGGGTGATACGCACAGATACGCAGTATTTT. Translation: CASSEAVRVIRTDTQYF.

This sequence joins TRBV9 and TRBJ2-5; D call uncertain. Germline-derived CDR1 and CDR2 are SGDLS and YYNGEE. V lost 0 bases and J 5 bases, leaving 14 bases between the germline ends. This CDR3 spans 15 amino acids. In nucleotides, the CDR3 is TGTGCCAGCAGCGTAGGTGTTAGCCCCTATGAGACCCAGTACTTC. This codes for CASSVGVSPYETQYF. Complete variable domain (other parts from reference TRBV9 and TRBJ2-5): DSGVTQTPKHLITATGQRVTLRCSPRSGDLSVYWYQQSLDQGLQFLIQYYNGEERAKGNILERFSAQQFPDLHSELNLSSLELGDSALYFCASSVGVSPYETQYFGPGTRLLVL.

The rearrangement links TRBV19 to TRBJ1-5; D ambiguous. V was pared by 2 bases and J by 6 bases, with 17 bases between. This CDR3 has 16 amino acids. Germline CDR1 and CDR2: LNHDA and SQIVND (reference sequence). The CDR3 DNA reads as TGTGCCAGTAGTATAAATACCCGGGTCCCTTCTCAGCCCCAGCATTTT. It specifies CASSINTRVPSQPQHF.

This chain links TRBV7-8 with TRBJ1-2, with 7 bases fitting TRBD1. CDR1 and CDR2 from the germline V gene are SGHVS and FQNEAQ. With 4 bases clipped from V and 3 bases from J, the junction kept 11 bases outside the gene matches. There are 16 residues in the CDR3. This CDR3 is CASSSYQGDVYYGYTF. Written as DNA, the CDR3 is TGTGCCAGCAGCTCCTATCAGGGGGATGTTTACTATGGCTACACCTTC.

CDR3 DNA sequence: TGTGCCAGCAGCTTAATGGACAGCTCTGGAAACACCATATATTTT. This gives the protein CASSLMDSSGNTIYF. The V call is TRBV7-2, the J call TRBJ1-3; TRBD1 might be the D (6 bases). The CDR3 runs to 15 residues. From germline, CDR1 is SGHTA and CDR2 FQGNSA. Trimming pared 2 bases from V and 0 bases from J, leaving 8 bases between.

The chain has TRBV5-1 and TRBJ1-1; a weak D match, TRBD1 (5 bases). Trimming took 0 bases from V and 1 from J, leaving 10 bases between them. CDR1 is SGHRS and CDR2 is YFSETQ in the germline V gene. CDR3 size: 15 residues. The CDR3 loop reads CASSLGRGRNTEAFF. CDR3 in DNA: TGCGCCAGCAGCTTGGGGAGGGGTCGGAACACTGAAGCTTTCTTT.

In DNA, the CDR3 is TGTGCCAGCAGCTTCCCAGCGGCCTCCTACGAGCAGTACTTC. Translated: CASSFPAASYEQYF. The V and J genes are TRBV7-9 and TRBJ2-7; D might be TRBD2 (5 bases). The CDR3 has 14 amino acids. V dropped 3 bases and J dropped 0 bases, with 9 bases sitting between them. Germline V CDR1 and CDR2: SEHNR, FQNEAQ (reference sequence). Based on the CDR3 plus reference TRBV7-9 and TRBJ2-7, the full variable domain is DTGVSQNPRHKITKRGQNVTFRCDPISEHNRLYWYRQTLGQGPEFLTYFQNEAQLEKSRLLSDRFSAERPKGSFSTLEIQRTEQGDSAMYLCASSFPAASYEQYFGPGTRLTVT.

The V and J genes are TRBV18 and TRBJ2-7, with D maybe TRBD2 (5 bases). Trimming cost V 4 bases and J 4 bases, with 14 bases left between them. The CDR3 spans 14 residues. The germline gives CDR1 KGHSH, CDR2 LQKENI. CDR3 amino acids: CASSLKGEGYEQYF. The DNA of the CDR3 is TGTGCCAGCTCACTAAAGGGAGAGGGATACGAGCAGTACTTC.

The chain carries TRBV11-1 and TRBJ1-2; 7 nucleotides match TRBD1. The germline gives CDR1 SGHAT, CDR2 FQDESV (reference sequence). The CDR3 covers 16 residues. The ends lost 3 bases at V and 5 bases at J; junction bases unmatched: 12. CDR3 sequence: CASSLDGQAPLYGYTF. The CDR3 DNA sequence: TGTGCCAGCAGCTTGGATGGACAGGCCCCTCTGTATGGCTACACCTTC.

This chain connects TRBV5-4 to TRBJ1-2, with D perhaps matching TRBD1 (6 bases). The ends were cut back, 2 bases at V and 3 bases at J, with 11 bases in the middle. The CDR3 loop spans 14 amino acids. Germline CDR1 SGHNT, CDR2 YYREEE (reference sequence). The CDR3 is CASSFGGRDYGYTF. CDR3 DNA: TGTGCCAGCAGCTTCGGGGGGCGAGACTATGGCTACACCTTC.

The V call is TRBV4-3, the J call TRBJ2-1, with D perhaps TRBD1 (6 bases). V gave up 1 base and J gave up 5 bases, with 12 bases separating them. This CDR3 has 15 residues. The germline CDR1 and CDR2 sequences are LGHNA and YSLEER. CDR3 amino acids: CASSQAGEPDNEQFF. In nucleotides, the CDR3 is TGCGCCAGCAGCCAAGCAGGGGAGCCCGACAATGAGCAGTTCTTC.

The chain links TRBV30 to TRBJ2-3; D might be TRBD2 (7 bases). Germline V gene data show CDR1 as GTSNPN and CDR2 as SVGIG (reference sequence). This CDR3 contains 15 residues. V was trimmed by 0 bases and J by 2 bases, leaving 12 bases between them. CDR3 sequence reads: CAWSVKRGATDTQYF. The CDR3 DNA is TGTGCCTGGAGTGTGAAACGGGGGGCCACAGATACGCAGTATTTT.

The chain is built from TRBV18 and TRBJ2-1, with 12 positions matching TRBD2. This CDR3 comprises 16 residues. The V segment lost 6 bases and the J segment 0 bases; nucleotides outside the gene matches: 3. CDR1 is KGHSH and CDR2 is LQKENI in the germline V gene. CDR3 nucleotide sequence: TGTGCCAGCTCTCCGACTAGCGGGAGCTCCTACAATGAGCAGTTCTTC. Translated, it gives CASSPTSGSSYNEQFF.

This chain uses TRBV4-3 with TRBJ2-1; tentative D call: TRBD2 (6 bases). Germline CDR1 reads LGHNA; CDR2 reads YSLEER. The V end was cut by 0 bases, the J end by 5 bases, with 20 bases between. The CDR3 consists of 18 residues. The CDR3 DNA sequence: TGCGCCAGCAGCCAAGACGATCCCGGGACTGGAACCGACAATGAGCAGTTCTTC. Translating it yields CASSQDDPGTGTDNEQFF.